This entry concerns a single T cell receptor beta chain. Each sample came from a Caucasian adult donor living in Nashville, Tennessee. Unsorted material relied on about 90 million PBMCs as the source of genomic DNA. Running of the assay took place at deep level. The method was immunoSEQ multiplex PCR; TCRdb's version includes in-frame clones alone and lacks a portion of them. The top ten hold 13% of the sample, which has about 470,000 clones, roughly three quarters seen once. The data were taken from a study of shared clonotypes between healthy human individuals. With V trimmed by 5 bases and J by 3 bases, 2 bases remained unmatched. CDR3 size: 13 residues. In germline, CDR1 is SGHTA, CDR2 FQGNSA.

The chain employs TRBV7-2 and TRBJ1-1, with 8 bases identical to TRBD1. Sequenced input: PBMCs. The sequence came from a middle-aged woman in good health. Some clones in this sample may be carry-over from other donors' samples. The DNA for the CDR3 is TGTGCCAGCAGCCGGGACAGGTACACTGAAGCTTTCTTT. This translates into CASSRDRYTEAFF. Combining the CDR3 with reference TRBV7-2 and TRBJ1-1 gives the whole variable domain GAGVSQSPSNKVTEKGKDVELRCDPISGHTALYWYRQSLGQGLEFLIYFQGNSAPDKSGLPSDRFSAERTGGSVSTLTIQRTQQEDSAVYLCASSRDRYTEAFFGQGTRLTVV.